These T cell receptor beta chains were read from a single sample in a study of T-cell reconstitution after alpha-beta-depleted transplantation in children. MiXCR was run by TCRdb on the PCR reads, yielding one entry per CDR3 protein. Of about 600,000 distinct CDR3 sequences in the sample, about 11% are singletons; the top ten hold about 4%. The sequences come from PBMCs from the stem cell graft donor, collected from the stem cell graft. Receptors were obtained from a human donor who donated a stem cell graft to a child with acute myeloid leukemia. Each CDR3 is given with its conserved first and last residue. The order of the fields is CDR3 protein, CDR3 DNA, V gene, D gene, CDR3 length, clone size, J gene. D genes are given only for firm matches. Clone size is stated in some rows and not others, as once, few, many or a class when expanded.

CDR3aa: CASSLDGQGATDTQYF; CDR3nt: TGCGCCAGCAGCTTGGACGGACAGGGGGCCACAGATACGCAGTATTTT; v_gene: TRBV5-1; d_gene: TRBD1; len: 16; abundance: many; j_gene: TRBJ2-3
CDR3aa: CASSQGIAGEDEQYF; CDR3nt: TGTGCCAGCAGCCAAGGAATAGCGGGAGAAGACGAGCAGTACTTC; v_gene: TRBV3-1; d_gene: TRBD2; len: 15; abundance: few; j_gene: TRBJ2-7
CDR3aa: CASSLVARELFF; CDR3nt: TGTGCCAGCAGTTTAGTGGCCAGGGAGCTGTTTTTT; v_gene: TRBV28; d_gene: -; len: 12; abundance: -; j_gene: TRBJ2-2
CDR3aa: CASTLPTGGFYEQYF; CDR3nt: TGTGCCAGCACCTTACCAACAGGGGGCTTTTACGAGCAGTACTTC; v_gene: TRBV6-2/TRBV6-3; d_gene: TRBD1; len: 15; abundance: -; j_gene: TRBJ2-7
CDR3aa: CASSEVGTSGYTQYF; CDR3nt: TGTGCCAGCAGTGAAGTCGGGACTAGCGGGTATACGCAGTATTTT; v_gene: TRBV2; d_gene: TRBD2; len: 15; abundance: -; j_gene: TRBJ2-3
CDR3aa: CASSLGGVTSGSYNEQFF; CDR3nt: TGTGCCAGCAGCTTAGGGGGTGTGACTAGCGGCTCCTACAATGAGCAGTTCTTC; v_gene: TRBV11-1; d_gene: TRBD2; len: 18; abundance: -; j_gene: TRBJ2-1
CDR3aa: CASSDRGLGTDTQYF; CDR3nt: TGTGCCAGCAGTGATAGGGGACTAGGAACAGATACGCAGTATTTT; v_gene: TRBV2; d_gene: TRBD2; len: 15; abundance: few; j_gene: TRBJ2-3
CDR3aa: CASSGSGGYNEQFF; CDR3nt: TGCGCCAGCAGCGGTAGCGGAGGCTACAATGAGCAGTTCTTC; v_gene: TRBV5-1; d_gene: -; len: 14; abundance: many; j_gene: TRBJ2-1
CDR3aa: CSVGVAGVGEQFF; CDR3nt: TGCAGCGTCGGAGTAGCGGGAGTTGGTGAGCAGTTCTTC; v_gene: TRBV29-1; d_gene: TRBD2; len: 13; abundance: many; j_gene: TRBJ2-1
CDR3aa: CASTRSPSRLGVEVYGYTF; CDR3nt: TGTGCCAGTACCCGTTCCCCGTCGAGGCTTGGTGTCGAAGTTTATGGCTACACCTTC; v_gene: TRBV19; d_gene: -; len: 19; abundance: -; j_gene: TRBJ1-2
CDR3aa: CASTPSVSGGAYEQYF; CDR3nt: TGTGCCAGCACCCCTTCGGTTAGCGGGGGTGCCTACGAGCAGTACTTC; v_gene: TRBV5-6; d_gene: TRBD2; len: 16; abundance: many; j_gene: TRBJ2-7
CDR3aa: CASTHTRTEAYSYEQYF; CDR3nt: TGTGCCAGCACCCATACCCGGACGGAGGCCTACTCCTACGAGCAGTACTTC; v_gene: TRBV11-3; d_gene: -; len: 17; abundance: -; j_gene: TRBJ2-7
CDR3aa: CAISGPGTGTYEQYF; CDR3nt: TGTGCCATCAGTGGCCCCGGGACTGGGACCTACGAGCAGTACTTC; v_gene: TRBV10-3; d_gene: -; len: 15; abundance: -; j_gene: TRBJ2-7
CDR3aa: CASRVGAANTEAFF; CDR3nt: TGTGCCAGCAGAGTTGGGGCGGCGAACACTGAAGCTTTCTTT; v_gene: TRBV12-3/TRBV12-4; d_gene: -; len: 14; abundance: many; j_gene: TRBJ1-1
CDR3aa: CSVEWPASYEQYF; CDR3nt: TGCAGCGTTGAATGGCCCGCATCCTACGAGCAGTACTTC; v_gene: TRBV29-1; d_gene: -; len: 13; abundance: -; j_gene: TRBJ2-7
CDR3aa: CSVGTDNTEAFF; CDR3nt: TGCAGCGTAGGGACAGACAATACTGAAGCTTTCTTT; v_gene: TRBV29-1; d_gene: TRBD1; len: 12; abundance: few; j_gene: TRBJ1-1
CDR3aa: CASSPGAGANVLTF; CDR3nt: TGTGCCTCGTCGCCGGGAGCTGGGGCCAACGTCCTGACTTTC; v_gene: TRBV19; d_gene: -; len: 14; abundance: -; j_gene: TRBJ2-6
CDR3aa: CASSQDLAGVRFRETQYF; CDR3nt: TGTGCCAGCAGCCAAGATCTAGCGGGAGTTCGTTTTCGGGAGACCCAGTACTTC; v_gene: TRBV4-2; d_gene: TRBD2; len: 18; abundance: many; j_gene: TRBJ2-5
CDR3aa: CRTGGRMNTEAFF; CDR3nt: TGCAGGACCGGGGGCAGAATGAACACTGAAGCTTTCTTT; v_gene: TRBV20-1; d_gene: -; len: 13; abundance: many; j_gene: TRBJ1-1
CDR3aa: CAWSGIQGLQETQYF; CDR3nt: TGTGCCTGGAGTGGTATACAGGGACTTCAAGAGACCCAGTACTTC; v_gene: TRBV30; d_gene: -; len: 15; abundance: -; j_gene: TRBJ2-5
CDR3aa: CSATGDSYEQYF; CDR3nt: TGCAGTGCTACGGGGGACTCCTACGAGCAGTACTTC; v_gene: TRBV20-1; d_gene: -; len: 12; abundance: few; j_gene: TRBJ2-7
CDR3aa: CATSDPGASNYGYTF; CDR3nt: TGTGCCACCAGTGATCCGGGAGCTTCTAACTATGGCTACACCTTC; v_gene: TRBV24-1; d_gene: -; len: 15; abundance: few; j_gene: TRBJ1-2
CDR3aa: CSARDQGNSRVQETQYF; CDR3nt: TGCAGTGCTAGAGATCAAGGGAATAGTCGGGTCCAGGAGACCCAGTACTTC; v_gene: TRBV20-1; d_gene: -; len: 17; abundance: many; j_gene: TRBJ2-5
CDR3aa: CASSYRGRPLAAFF; CDR3nt: TGTGCCAGCAGTTATAGGGGGCGCCCCCTCGCAGCTTTCTTT; v_gene: TRBV7-2; d_gene: TRBD1; len: 14; abundance: many; j_gene: TRBJ1-1
CDR3aa: CSVEDSPLGVPYGYTF; CDR3nt: TGCAGCGTTGAAGACTCCCCCTTAGGGGTCCCCTATGGCTACACCTTC; v_gene: TRBV29-1; d_gene: -; len: 16; abundance: few; j_gene: TRBJ1-2
CDR3aa: CSVVGQGATEAFF; CDR3nt: TGCAGCGTTGTGGGACAGGGGGCGACTGAAGCTTTCTTT; v_gene: TRBV29-1; d_gene: TRBD1; len: 13; abundance: once; j_gene: TRBJ1-1
CDR3aa: CSARRFQRERDEQFF; CDR3nt: TGCAGTGCTAGAAGGTTCCAGCGGGAGAGGGATGAGCAGTTCTTC; v_gene: TRBV20-1; d_gene: TRBD2; len: 15; abundance: -; j_gene: TRBJ2-1
CDR3aa: CSANKGPNQPQHF; CDR3nt: TGCAGTGCTAATAAGGGGCCCAATCAGCCCCAGCATTTT; v_gene: TRBV20-1; d_gene: -; len: 13; abundance: few; j_gene: TRBJ1-5
CDR3aa: CASSVRTGRGEQFF; CDR3nt: TGTGCCAGCAGTGTTCGGACTGGCCGGGGTGAGCAGTTCTTC; v_gene: TRBV25-1; d_gene: -; len: 14; abundance: many; j_gene: TRBJ2-1
CDR3aa: CASSQGAATGELFF; CDR3nt: TGTGCCAGCAGCCAAGGGGCCGCGACCGGGGAGCTGTTTTTT; v_gene: TRBV4-2; d_gene: -; len: 14; abundance: few; j_gene: TRBJ2-2
CDR3aa: CSARDRPNTGELFF; CDR3nt: TGCAGTGCTAGAGACCGTCCTAACACCGGGGAGCTGTTTTTT; v_gene: TRBV20-1; d_gene: -; len: 14; abundance: -; j_gene: TRBJ2-2
CDR3aa: CATGDRASSYNEQFF; CDR3nt: TGTGCCACCGGGGACCGAGCTTCTTCCTACAATGAGCAGTTCTTC; v_gene: TRBV10-3; d_gene: -; len: 15; abundance: many; j_gene: TRBJ2-1
CDR3aa: CASRNSGKGYEQYF; CDR3nt: TGTGCCAGCAGAAACTCGGGAAAGGGCTACGAGCAGTACTTC; v_gene: TRBV28; d_gene: -; len: 14; abundance: -; j_gene: TRBJ2-7
CDR3aa: CASNTPSGRDYEQYF; CDR3nt: TGTGCCAGCAATACCCCCTCAGGGAGGGACTACGAGCAGTACTTC; v_gene: TRBV6-2/TRBV6-3; d_gene: TRBD2; len: 15; abundance: many; j_gene: TRBJ2-7
CDR3aa: CSVSLISGRAGEQYF; CDR3nt: TGCAGCGTTAGCCTTATAAGCGGGAGGGCGGGCGAGCAGTACTTC; v_gene: TRBV29-1; d_gene: TRBD2; len: 15; abundance: few; j_gene: TRBJ2-7
CDR3aa: CSARDPIKLARDTQYF; CDR3nt: TGCAGTGCTAGAGATCCTATTAAACTAGCGAGAGATACGCAGTATTTT; v_gene: TRBV20-1; d_gene: TRBD2; len: 16; abundance: -; j_gene: TRBJ2-3
CDR3aa: CASSLQGGQETQYF; CDR3nt: TGTGCCAGCAGCCTACAGGGAGGCCAAGAGACCCAGTACTTC; v_gene: TRBV7-2; d_gene: -; len: 14; abundance: -; j_gene: TRBJ2-5
CDR3aa: CASSFLQDTQYF; CDR3nt: TGTGCCAGCAGCTTCTTGCAAGATACGCAGTATTTT; v_gene: TRBV5-5; d_gene: -; len: 12; abundance: -; j_gene: TRBJ2-3
CDR3aa: CSAGRGRNEQFF; CDR3nt: TGCAGTGCAGGGCGGGGCAGGAATGAGCAGTTCTTC; v_gene: TRBV20-1; d_gene: -; len: 12; abundance: few; j_gene: TRBJ2-1
CDR3aa: CSVPGGGDEQYF; CDR3nt: TGCAGCGTCCCCGGGGGGGGAGACGAGCAGTACTTC; v_gene: TRBV29-1; d_gene: TRBD2; len: 12; abundance: few; j_gene: TRBJ2-7
CDR3aa: CASTPLGAGGSEQYF; CDR3nt: TGTGCCAGCACCCCCCTTGGAGCGGGGGGCTCCGAGCAGTACTTC; v_gene: TRBV6-1; d_gene: TRBD2; len: 15; abundance: -; j_gene: TRBJ2-7
CDR3aa: CASSSPQGLNTEAFF; CDR3nt: TGTGCCAGCAGCTCCCCACAGGGATTGAACACTGAAGCTTTCTTT; v_gene: TRBV7-8; d_gene: -; len: 15; abundance: few; j_gene: TRBJ1-1
CDR3aa: CASSLNGEGEQYF; CDR3nt: TGTGCCAGCAGTTTAAACGGCGAAGGGGAGCAGTACTTC; v_gene: TRBV12-3/TRBV12-4; d_gene: -; len: 13; abundance: -; j_gene: TRBJ2-7
CDR3aa: CSASEGLVTEAFF; CDR3nt: TGCAGTGCTAGCGAGGGTTTGGTCACTGAAGCTTTCTTT; v_gene: TRBV20-1; d_gene: -; len: 13; abundance: -; j_gene: TRBJ1-1
CDR3aa: CSARQGLYNEQFF; CDR3nt: TGCAGTGCTAGACAGGGACTATACAATGAGCAGTTCTTC; v_gene: TRBV20-1; d_gene: TRBD2; len: 13; abundance: many; j_gene: TRBJ2-1
CDR3aa: CASSQTGTYYNEQFF; CDR3nt: TGTGCCAGCAGTCAAACCGGGACCTATTACAATGAGCAGTTCTTC; v_gene: TRBV12-3/TRBV12-4; d_gene: -; len: 15; abundance: -; j_gene: TRBJ2-1
CDR3aa: CASSYPTSGSYNEQFF; CDR3nt: TGTGCCAGCAGTTACCCAACTAGCGGATCCTACAATGAGCAGTTCTTC; v_gene: TRBV6-5; d_gene: TRBD2; len: 16; abundance: many; j_gene: TRBJ2-1
CDR3aa: CASSVGRLNTGELFF; CDR3nt: TGTGCCAGCAGCGTCGGCAGGCTGAACACCGGGGAGCTGTTTTTT; v_gene: TRBV9; d_gene: -; len: 15; abundance: -; j_gene: TRBJ2-2
CDR3aa: CSVDAGVGSTQYF; CDR3nt: TGCAGCGTTGATGCCGGTGTTGGCAGTACGCAGTACTTC; v_gene: TRBV29-1; d_gene: -; len: 13; abundance: -; j_gene: TRBJ2-7
CDR3aa: CASSDGTPSTDTQYF; CDR3nt: TGCGCCAGCAGCGACGGGACGCCTAGCACAGATACGCAGTATTTT; v_gene: TRBV5-1; d_gene: -; len: 15; abundance: many; j_gene: TRBJ2-3
CDR3aa: CSARDALVGTGELFF; CDR3nt: TGCAGTGCTAGAGATGCCCTAGTAGGCACCGGGGAGCTGTTTTTT; v_gene: TRBV20-1; d_gene: -; len: 15; abundance: few; j_gene: TRBJ2-2
CDR3aa: CSARSSGRSYNEQFF; CDR3nt: TGCAGTGCAAGATCTAGCGGGAGATCTTACAATGAGCAGTTCTTC; v_gene: TRBV20-1; d_gene: TRBD2; len: 15; abundance: many; j_gene: TRBJ2-1